This passage covers 21 T cell receptor beta chains from one sample sequenced in a study of blood T cell repertoires in COVID-19. Profiled with immunoSEQ multiplex PCR; TCRdb holds only in-frame clones, not every one. The table includes approximately 150,000 clones, about 81% detected once. Material: peripheral blood. These receptors all come from a man aged 55 to 70 with active or convalescent COVID-19.

The gene calls are TRBV10-3 and TRBJ2-1; 13 bases are a match to TRBD2. This CDR3 has 17 residues. V gave up 10 bases and J gave up 0 bases; unmatched junction bases: 9. Germline lookup yields CDR1 ENHRY and CDR2 SYGVKD. The CDR3, as DNA: TGTGCCACCAAGGGACTAGCGGGAAGCGACTCCTACAATGAGCAGTTCTTC. Translated, it gives CATKGLAGSDSYNEQFF.

The chain joins TRBV11-2 to TRBJ2-2, with D possibly matching TRBD2 (6 bases). Germline V gene sequence: CDR1 SGHAT, CDR2 FQNNGV. This CDR3 has 16 residues. The V end was cut by 4 bases, the J end by 6 bases, with 18 bases between. The CDR3 reads CASSWSGRFRAGELFF. The DNA for the CDR3 is TGTGCCAGCAGCTGGTCAGGGAGGTTCAGGGCCGGGGAGCTGTTTTTT.

The rearrangement links TRBV7-6 to TRBJ2-7, with 9 bases aligning to TRBD1. V gave up 1 base and J gave up 5 bases; unmatched junction bases: 6. Per germline, CDR1 SGHVS and CDR2 FNYEAQ. The CDR3 extends over 15 amino acids. The CDR3 loop is CASSLDRQGGHEQYF. The CDR3 DNA sequence: TGTGCCAGCAGCTTAGATCGACAGGGGGGCCACGAGCAGTACTTC.

The CDR3 DNA follows: TGTGCCAGCAGGCTATCAGGACAGGGGCTAACCTCTGGAAACACCATATATTTT. Its translation: CASRLSGQGLTSGNTIYF. V usage is TRBV28 and J usage is TRBJ1-3; 9 nucleotides match TRBD1. The CDR3 has 18 amino acids. Germline CDR1 reads MDHEN; CDR2 reads SYDVKM. Germline trimming cut 6 bases from V and 0 bases from J; bases unmatched to any gene: 12.

This CDR3 is CASRGTGAEAFF. The CDR3 bases are TGTGCCAGCAGAGGGACAGGGGCGGAAGCTTTCTTT. This chain links TRBV7-9 with TRBJ1-1; TRBD1 matches at 10 bases. V shed 6 bases and J 8 bases; nucleotides not matched to a gene: 3. CDR1 and CDR2 (germline): SEHNR, FQNEAQ (reference sequence). The CDR3 is 12 amino acids.

The chain carries TRBV14 and TRBJ2-2; TRBD1 matches at 10 bases. In germline, CDR1 is SGHDN, CDR2 FVKESK. The V and J ends lost 4 bases and 3 bases, in that order; junction bases with no gene match: 5. This CDR3 region has 16 residues. The CDR3 sequence: CASSRSGQGHTGELFF. In nucleotides, the CDR3 is TGTGCCAGCAGCCGTTCGGGACAGGGGCACACCGGGGAGCTGTTTTTT.

The chain uses TRBV28 and TRBJ2-6; the D gene is possibly TRBD2 (5 bases). Trimming stripped 7 bases from V and 0 bases from J, with 13 bases between. In germline, CDR1 is MDHEN, CDR2 SYDVKM. This CDR3 comprises 16 residues. In nucleotides, the CDR3 is TGTGCCAGCAATGAGGGAGCACCCTCTGGGGCCAACGTCCTGACTTTC. The encoded protein is CASNEGAPSGANVLTF. Full variable domain (outside the CDR3, taken from reference TRBV28 and TRBJ2-6): DVKVTQSSRYLVKRTGEKVFLECVQDMDHENMFWYRQDPGLGLRLIYFSYDVKMKEKGDIPEGYSVSREKKERFSLILESASTNQTSMYLCASNEGAPSGANVLTFGAGSRLTVL.

This clone was seen only a few times. The chain links TRBV19 to TRBJ1-5; no firm D call. Trimming shortened V by 3 bases and J by 5 bases, and 11 bases separated the two germline ends. The length of the CDR3 is 14 residues. CDR1 is LNHDA and CDR2 is SQIVND in the germline V gene (reference sequence). The CDR3 region is CASSMPNRDQPQHF. The CDR3 DNA follows: TGTGCCAGTAGTATGCCGAATCGGGATCAGCCCCAGCATTTT.

The chain is built from TRBV6-6 and TRBJ1-1; tentatively, D is TRBD1 (5 bases). The V and J ends lost 2 bases and 0 bases respectively, with 7 bases between them. The CDR3 has 14 amino acids. In germline, CDR1 is MNHNY, CDR2 SVGAGI (reference sequence). DNA of the CDR3: TGTGCCAGCAGTTACAAGGGGATGAACACTGAAGCTTTCTTT. Protein sequence: CASSYKGMNTEAFF.

CDR3 sequence (DNA): TGTGCCAGCGGACTAGCGGGCTCCTACGAGCAGTACTTC. Encoded protein: CASGLAGSYEQYF. This chain joins TRBV25-1 and TRBJ2-7; TRBD2 matches at 11 bases. The junction had 0 bases not matched to a gene; V was cut back by 8 bases and J by 0 bases. The germline V gene has CDR1 MGHDK and CDR2 SYGVNS. The CDR3 covers 13 residues.

As DNA, the CDR3 is TGCGCCAGCAGTGAGTCCGGGACAGGGATAGGTAATGAGCAGTTCTTC. It encodes CASSESGTGIGNEQFF. The J gene is TRBJ2-1, the V gene TRBV10-1; 9 nucleotides match TRBD1. The V gene end was trimmed by 0 bases and the J gene end by 7 bases; junction bases not matched to a gene: 7. The CDR3 is 16 residues long. Germline V gene data show CDR1 as WNHNN and CDR2 as SYGVQD (reference sequence).

This chain joins TRBV3-1 (or the pseudogene TRBV3-2) and TRBJ2-4, with 7 bases identical to TRBD2. Germline CDR1 LGHDT, CDR2 YNNKEL (reference sequence). V lost 5 bases to trimming and J lost 0 bases; unmatched junction nucleotides: 10. The CDR3 length is 17 residues. The CDR3 DNA reads as TGTGCCAGCAGCGTAGGGACTACGACCCTAGCCAAAAACATTCAGTACTTC. Its translation is CASSVGTTTLAKNIQYF.

This chain links TRBV7-2 with TRBJ1-5; no clear D. The V gene lost 4 bases and the J gene lost 7 bases, with 17 bases spanning the gap. This CDR3 comprises 15 residues. The germline CDR1 and CDR2 sequences are SGHTA and FQGNSA. CDR3 DNA: TGTGCCAGCAGCTGGAAAGGAGGCGGTGGACAGCCCCAGCATTTT. Translation: CASSWKGGGGQPQHF. The full variable domain, completed using reference TRBV7-2 and TRBJ1-5, is GAGVSQSPSNKVTEKGKDVELRCDPISGHTALYWYRQSLGQGLEFLIYFQGNSAPDKSGLPSDRFSAERTGGSVSTLTIQRTQQEDSAVYLCASSWKGGGGQPQHFGDGTRLSIL.

The genes are TRBV2 and TRBJ2-5, with TRBD1 matching over 7 bases. This CDR3 is 16 amino acids long. The V segment lost 0 bases and the J segment 2 bases; nucleotides outside the gene matches: 6. Germline V gene data show CDR1 as SNHLY and CDR2 as FYNNEI. Here the CDR3 DNA reads TGTGCCAGCAGTGAAGCGCTTCTGGGACAGCAAGAGACCCAGTACTTC. Residues: CASSEALLGQQETQYF.

The CDR3 DNA follows: TGTGCCACCAGCAGAAACAGGGGAGGCGATGAAAAACTGTTTTTT. Residues: CATSRNRGGDEKLFF. The rearrangement uses TRBV15 and TRBJ1-4; 7 bases map to TRBD1. Per the germline V gene, CDR1 is LNHNV and CDR2 is YYDKDF (reference sequence). V shed 2 bases and J 6 bases; nucleotides not matched to a gene: 6. The CDR3 totals 15 residues. The full variable domain, rest sourced from reference TRBV15 and TRBJ1-4, is DAMVIQNPRYQVTQFGKPVTLSCSQTLNHNVMYWYQQKSSQAPKLLFHYYDKDFNNEADTPDNFQSRRPNTSFCFLDIRSPGLGDTAMYLCATSRNRGGDEKLFFGSGTQLSVL.

The chain uses TRBV19 and TRBJ1-2; 9 positions match TRBD1. The CDR3 length is 13 residues. Germline assignment: CDR1 LNHDA and CDR2 SQIVND (reference sequence). The ends lost 7 bases at V and 1 base at J; junction bases unmatched: 1. CDR3 DNA: TGTGCCAGTAACAGGGGGCTTAACTATGGCTACACCTTC. Translated, it gives CASNRGLNYGYTF.

This chain uses TRBV11-3 with TRBJ1-2, with a tentative D call TRBD1 (6 bases). Germline V gene data show CDR1 as SGHNT and CDR2 as YENEEA. This CDR3 is 14 amino acids long. The V end lost 4 bases, the J end lost 8 bases, and 17 bases lay between the germline ends. The chain's CDR3 is CASSSLRGAEGYTF. The CDR3 region has the DNA TGTGCCAGCAGCTCTCTTCGGGGGGCTGAAGGCTACACCTTC.

The V call is TRBV2, the J call TRBJ2-7; 11 bases align to TRBD1. Germline CDR1 and CDR2: SNHLY and FYNNEI. The CDR3 totals 14 residues. V dropped 6 bases and J dropped 6; count of bases not matched to a gene: 7. CDR3 region: CASRPGQGVGEQYF. CDR3 bases: TGTGCCAGCAGACCGGGACAGGGGGTCGGCGAGCAGTACTTC.

This rearrangement joins TRBV6-1 to TRBJ1-2; D ambiguous. The germline V gene encodes CDR1 MNHNS and CDR2 SASEGT. With 2 bases removed from V and 8 bases from J, the gap between germline ends came to 12 bases. The length of the CDR3 is 13 residues. For the CDR3, the DNA is TGTGCCAGCAGTGAATTGGGAGGAGAAGGCTACACCTTC. It codes for CASSELGGEGYTF.

The chain employs TRBV19 and TRBJ1-1, with D possibly matching TRBD1 (6 bases). V was trimmed by 4 bases and J by 5 bases, leaving 11 bases between them. Germline CDR1 reads LNHDA; CDR2 reads SQIVND (reference sequence). CDR3 length equals 13 residues. The DNA of the CDR3 is TGTGCCAGTAGTAAACAGGGAGGGACTGAAGCTTTCTTT. Translating gives CASSKQGGTEAFF.

The genes are TRBV27 and TRBJ1-1, with a tentative D call TRBD1 (5 bases). V was shortened by 1 base and J by 5 bases, with 11 bases between the two germline ends. The CDR3 consists of 14 residues. The germline V gene has CDR1 MNHEY and CDR2 SMNVEV (reference sequence). The CDR3 region has the DNA TGTGCCAGCAGTTTATGGGGGGAAGGAACTGAAGCTTTCTTT. Encoded protein: CASSLWGEGTEAFF.